A selection of T cell receptor beta chains follows, all from one sample in a study of T cell repertoires in cytomegalovirus infection. From the reads, TCRdb called clonotypes with MiXCR, one entry per CDR3 protein. The data contain about 740,000 distinct CDR3 sequences, about a third of them seen just once; the ten biggest clones take up under 3%. The material sequenced was PBMCs. These receptors were taken from a human donor in good health (CMV status not recorded). Some clones in this sample may be carry-over from other donors' samples. Each CDR3 is given with its conserved first and last residue. A D gene is named only where the DNA matches it firmly. Expanded clones get a size class; other rows say once, few or many, or leave the size out.

abundance	v_gene	d_gene	j_gene	CDR3nt	CDR3aa
few	TRBV10-3	-	TRBJ1-6	TGTGCCATCAGTGACGGGTTAGGGAATTCACCCCTCCACTTT	CAISDGLGNSPLHF
-	TRBV20-1	TRBD2	TRBJ2-3	TGCAGTGCTAGAGGGTCAAGCGGGAGCGCAGATAGGCAGTATTTT	CSARGSSGSADRQYF
few	TRBV2	-	TRBJ2-1	TGTGCCACCGTAGGGGGGTACAATGAGCAGTTCTTC	CATVGGYNEQFF
few	TRBV10-3	-	TRBJ1-1	TGTGCCATCAGCTTAAAGGTCGAAAGCACTGAAGCTTTCTTT	CAISLKVESTEAFF
many	TRBV7-2	TRBD2	TRBJ2-3	TGTGCCAGCAGCGACGGACTAGCGGGAGTCACAGATACGCAGTATTTT	CASSDGLAGVTDTQYF
-	TRBV12-3/TRBV12-4	-	TRBJ1-5	TGTGCCAGCAGTTTTAGCGCCGCGGGTAATCAGCCCCAGCATTTT	CASSFSAAGNQPQHF
-	TRBV28	TRBD2	TRBJ2-1	TGTGCCAGCAGGACTCTCGGGGGGGGCGATGAGCAGTTCTTC	CASRTLGGGDEQFF
-	TRBV7-2	-	TRBJ2-7	TGTGCCAGCAGCTCGGACAACTCCTACGAGCATTACTTC	CASSSDNSYEHYF
-	TRBV4-1	-	TRBJ2-2	TGCGCCAGCAGCCAGCTCCGGGGGGAGCTGTTTTTT	CASSQLRGELFF
-	TRBV4-2	-	TRBJ1-1	TGTGCCAGCAGCCAAGTATCCCCCGGAAACACTGAAGCTTTCTTT	CASSQVSPGNTEAFF
many	TRBV7-2	-	TRBJ2-3	TGTGCCAGCAGCCCCTTTCCCCGGGGGCTTAGCACAGATACGCAGTATTTT	CASSPFPRGLSTDTQYF
-	TRBV20-1	-	TRBJ1-2	TGCAGTGCTAGAGATTCAGGGGTCCACTATGGCTACACCTTC	CSARDSGVHYGYTF
-	TRBV2	-	TRBJ2-2	TGTGCCAGCAGTGTAGGGCACACCGGGGAGCTGTTTTTT	CASSVGHTGELFF
few	TRBV6-2/TRBV6-3	-	TRBJ2-1	TGTGCCAGCAGTTACCCTACGACAGGCAGTCTCTCCTACAATGAGCAGTTCTTC	CASSYPTTGSLSYNEQFF
-	TRBV2	-	TRBJ2-1	TGTGCCAGCAGCCGCGATCCTAACGAGCAGTTCTTC	CASSRDPNEQFF
few	TRBV20-1	-	TRBJ1-1	TGCAGTGCCATCATCGGGGCGAACACTGAAGCTTTCTTT	CSAIIGANTEAFF
-	TRBV15	-	TRBJ1-2	TGTGCCACCAGCAGACCTACAGGGAAGAGGGGAGGCTACACCTTC	CATSRPTGKRGGYTF
-	TRBV9	TRBD2	TRBJ2-1	TGTGCCAGCAGTGTCAGCGGGGGGCCCAATGAGCAGTTCTTC	CASSVSGGPNEQFF
many	TRBV7-2	TRBD2	TRBJ2-3	TGTGCCAGCAGCTTACTAGCGGGCACAGATACGCAGTATTTT	CASSLLAGTDTQYF
few	TRBV2	-	TRBJ1-5	TGTGCCAGCGTTGGTGACAGTGGTGTTCCGAATCAGCCCCAGCATTTT	CASVGDSGVPNQPQHF
few	TRBV28	-	TRBJ1-3	TGTGCCAGCTTTGTAGGCCCTAGCTCTGGAAACACCATATATTTT	CASFVGPSSGNTIYF
-	TRBV23-1	-	TRBJ1-4	TGCGCCTCGCGTGGGGAGGGGGGTGAAAAACTGTTTTTT	CASRGEGGEKLFF